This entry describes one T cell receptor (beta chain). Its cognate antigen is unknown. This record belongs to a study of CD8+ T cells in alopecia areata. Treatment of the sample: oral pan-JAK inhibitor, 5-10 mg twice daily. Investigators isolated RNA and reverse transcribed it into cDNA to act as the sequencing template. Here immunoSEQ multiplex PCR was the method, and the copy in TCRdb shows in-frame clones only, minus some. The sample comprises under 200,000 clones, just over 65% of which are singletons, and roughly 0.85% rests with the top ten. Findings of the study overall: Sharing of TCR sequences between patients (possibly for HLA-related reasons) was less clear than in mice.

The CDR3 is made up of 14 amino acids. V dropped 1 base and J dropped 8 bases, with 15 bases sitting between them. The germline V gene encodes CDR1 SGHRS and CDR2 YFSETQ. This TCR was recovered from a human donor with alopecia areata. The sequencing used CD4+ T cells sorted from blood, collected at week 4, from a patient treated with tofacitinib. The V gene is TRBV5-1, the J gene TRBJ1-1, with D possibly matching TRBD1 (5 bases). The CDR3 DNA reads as TGCGCCAGCAGCTTGTTCGGGACGAATGAGGAAGCTTTCTTT. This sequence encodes CASSLFGTNEEAFF.